This T cell receptor beta chain was observed in a study of shared clonotypes between healthy human individuals. Sequenced by immunoSEQ multiplex PCR; TCRdb stores in-frame clones only, minus some. The sample includes under 1,900,000 clones, approximately 98.5% of them seen just once. This clone was observed once. CDR1 and CDR2 from the germline V gene are SGHNT and YYREEE (reference sequence). V was clipped by 3 bases and J by 1 base, with 13 bases between them. This CDR3 has 15 residues. J is TRBJ1-1 and V is TRBV5-4; tentative D call: TRBD1 (5 bases). This sequence originates from a young man in good health. Material for sequencing was naive CD4+ T cells sorted from blood. Subset defined: CD45RA+ positively selected. CDR3 nucleotides: TGTGCCAGCAGCTCTTCAGGGTCGGGGAACACTGAAGCTTTCTTT. Translating it yields CASSSSGSGNTEAFF.